The present T cell receptor beta chain was sequenced within a study of cytomegalovirus exposure and HLA in healthy donors. The overall study: In a previous analysis, nearly 120 million unique TCR beta sequences were found from 150 million to 200 million T cells. Approximately 85 million unique TCRs from HLA-typed donors made up an early data release. General study findings and limits: Accounts indicate the classifier identified cytomegalovirus status with strong specificity and sensitivity.

PCR employed 60 Vbeta and 13 Jbeta primers. Libraries were prepared by immunoSEQ multiplex PCR; TCRdb keeps only in-frame clonotypes and omits some of them. In the table there are roughly 150,000 clones, roughly 80% of which are singletons. Worth noting for this clone: Its antigen remains unidentified.

Healthy bone marrow donors made up the donors. This TCR was sampled from a man younger than 45 in good health and CMV-seropositive. Sequenced material: PBMCs.

CDR3 region: CSVEDRQETQYF. The DNA for the CDR3 is TGCAGCGTTGAAGACAGACAAGAGACCCAGTACTTC. This chain joins TRBV29-1 and TRBJ2-5; D is unclear. The CDR3 extends over 12 amino acids. Between the trimmed V and J ends, which lost 0 bases and 2 bases, there was a span of 4 bases. The germline CDR1 and CDR2 sequences are SQVTM and ANQGSEA.